The clone carrying this T cell receptor (beta chain) was detected once. Its specificity is not known. The PCR employed 60 Vbeta primers together with 13 Jbeta primers. The repertoire was sequenced with immunoSEQ multiplex PCR; TCRdb's copy has only in-frame clones and lacks some. In the table there are 150,000 to 200,000 clones, roughly 73% of which are singletons. The germline V gene has CDR1 SGHTA and CDR2 FQGNSA. The germline V and J ends were trimmed by 2 bases and 0 bases, with 7 bases remaining between them. The CDR3 has 15 amino acids. This sample is drawn from a study of cytomegalovirus exposure and HLA in healthy donors. Study-wide points: Productive status was seen about 90% or about 30% of the time for most TCR beta V segments in an earlier analysis.

Source material: PBMCs. This TCR was recovered from a woman in her twenties or thirties in good health and CMV-seronegative. V and J are TRBV7-2 and TRBJ2-2; no definite D call. The CDR3 DNA sequence: TGTGCCAGCAGCTTATTAAGAGCGAACACCGGGGAGCTGTTTTTT. Its protein product is CASSLLRANTGELFF.